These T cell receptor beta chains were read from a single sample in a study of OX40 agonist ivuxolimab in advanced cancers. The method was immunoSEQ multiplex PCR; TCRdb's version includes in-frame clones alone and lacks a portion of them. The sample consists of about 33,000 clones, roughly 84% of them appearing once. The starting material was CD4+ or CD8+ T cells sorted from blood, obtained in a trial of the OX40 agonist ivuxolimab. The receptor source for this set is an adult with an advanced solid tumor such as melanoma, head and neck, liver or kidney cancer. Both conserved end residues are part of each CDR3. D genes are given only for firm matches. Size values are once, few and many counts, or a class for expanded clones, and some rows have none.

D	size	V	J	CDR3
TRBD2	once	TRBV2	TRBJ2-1	CASSATIPGLAPHEQFF
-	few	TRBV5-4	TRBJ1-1	CASSSDLNTEAFF
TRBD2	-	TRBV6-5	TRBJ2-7	CASSYHQGGAYEQYF
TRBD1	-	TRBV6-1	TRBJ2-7	CASSLGTGRTYEQYF
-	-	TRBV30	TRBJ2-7	CAWGRYEQYF
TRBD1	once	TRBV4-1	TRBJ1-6	CASSRDSNSPLHF
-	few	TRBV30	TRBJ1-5	CAWSGVNQPQHF
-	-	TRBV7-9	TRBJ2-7	CASSLAPYEQYF
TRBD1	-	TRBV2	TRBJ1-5	CASSPQGAGNQPQHF
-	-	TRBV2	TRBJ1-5	CASRGADGSHQPQHF
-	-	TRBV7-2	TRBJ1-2	CASSFFLTGLDGYTF
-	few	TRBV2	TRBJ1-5	CASSEARGKAPQHF
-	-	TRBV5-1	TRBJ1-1	CASSPQGPRNTEAFF
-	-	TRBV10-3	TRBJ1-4	CATRDLGEAINEKLFF
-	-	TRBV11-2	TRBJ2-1	CASSLDSRGSGSYNEQFF
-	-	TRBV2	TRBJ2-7	CASSGGPLREQYF
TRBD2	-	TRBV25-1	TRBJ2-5	CASRSLAGGGETQYF
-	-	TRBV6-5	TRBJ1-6	CASKAVSTRMPLHF
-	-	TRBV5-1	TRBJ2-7	CASSLTGGRFEQYF
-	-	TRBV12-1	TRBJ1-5	CASSFDRANQPQHF